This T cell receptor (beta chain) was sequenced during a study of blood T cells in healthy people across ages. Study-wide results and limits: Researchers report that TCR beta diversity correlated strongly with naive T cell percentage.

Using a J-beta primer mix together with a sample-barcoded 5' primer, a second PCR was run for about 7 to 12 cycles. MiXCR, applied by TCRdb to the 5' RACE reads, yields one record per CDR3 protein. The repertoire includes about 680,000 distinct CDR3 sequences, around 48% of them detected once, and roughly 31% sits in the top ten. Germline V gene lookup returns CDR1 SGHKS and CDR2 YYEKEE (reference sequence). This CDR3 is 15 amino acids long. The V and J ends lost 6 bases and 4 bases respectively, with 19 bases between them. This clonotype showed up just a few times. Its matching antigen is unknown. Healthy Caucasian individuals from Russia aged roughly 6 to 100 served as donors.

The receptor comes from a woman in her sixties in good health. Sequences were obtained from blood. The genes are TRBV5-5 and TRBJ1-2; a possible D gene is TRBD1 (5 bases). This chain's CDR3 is CASTPGIQVGYGYTF. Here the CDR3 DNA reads TGTGCCAGCACCCCGGGGATACAGGTCGGCTATGGCTACACCTTC.